The T cell receptor (beta chain) under discussion was sequenced for a study of control samples from healthy donors and cancer patients. Clones were sequenced by immunoSEQ multiplex PCR, and TCRdb holds only the in-frame ones, with some missing. The sample yields more than 45,000 clones, 80% to 95% seen once. This clone showed up just once. CDR1 SGDLS and CDR2 YYNGEE come from the germline V gene. Trimming removed 3 bases from V and 10 bases from J; junction bases left unmatched: 5. The CDR3 contains 12 residues. Sequenced sample: PBMCs. The receptor comes from a man aged 30 to 45 with colorectal cancer. The chain uses TRBV9 and TRBJ1-2, with 8 bases lining up with TRBD1. This chain's CDR3 is CASSARQGNYTF. CDR3 DNA: TGTGCCAGCAGCGCCAGACAGGGGAACTACACCTTC.